This T cell receptor beta chain was retrieved from a study of regulatory T cells in long-lasting Graves disease. Study results and limitations: With under 3,500 shared public clonotypes, persistent patients exceeded new patients, who shared about a thousand. TRBV28, TRBJ1-2 and TRBJ2-5 emerged as the favored segments in persistent disease.

V lost 0 bases and J lost 4; bases outside the gene matches: 3. The V gene's germline CDR1 is DFQATT and CDR2 SNEGSKA (reference sequence). This CDR3 region has 14 residues. The time point is: newly diagnosed GD, antithyroid drugs for less than 3 months. Extracted PBMC RNA gave rise to the TCR library. This clonotype was observed a handful of times. Its cognate antigen is unknown. Libraries of TCR beta came from iRepertoire HTBI primers plus Arm-PCR of CDR3 regions. Each CDR3 protein is one row after TCRdb ran MiXCR on the multiplex PCR reads. The data hold more than 450,000 distinct CDR3 sequences, with about 11% observed a single time. The data were also submitted as part of a second study, on T cells in Graves' hyperthyroidism and ophthalmopathy.

The sequences come from peripheral blood mononuclear cells (PBMCs), collected at new diagnosis, from a patient treated with antithyroid drugs. This sequence joins TRBV20-1 and TRBJ2-1; TRBD2 agrees at 7 bases. The origin of this receptor is a woman aged 25 to 39 with Graves disease. DNA of the CDR3: TGCAGTGCTAGAGATCGAGCGGGATACAATGAGCAGTTCTTC. Its translation is CSARDRAGYNEQFF.